These 20 T cell receptor beta chains came from one sample sequenced in a study of blood T cell repertoires in COVID-19. The method was immunoSEQ multiplex PCR; TCRdb's version includes in-frame clones alone and lacks a portion of them. This sample has 40,000 to 55,000 clones, with around 84% found just once. The sequencing input was peripheral blood. These receptors originate from a man aged 50 or older with acute or convalescent COVID-19.

This clone was counted a few times. The CDR3 nucleotides read TGTGCCAGCAGTCCGCTTGGGACAGGGAGGGAAGAGCAGTACTTC. This codes for CASSPLGTGREEQYF. V and J are TRBV14 and TRBJ2-7; 9 nucleotides align to TRBD1. The CDR3 has 15 residues. Germline CDR1 SGHDN, CDR2 FVKESK. V dropped 6 bases and J dropped 7; count of bases not matched to a gene: 13.

This rearrangement joins TRBV19 to TRBJ2-3; the D gene is possibly TRBD2 (5 bases). Trimming cost V 4 bases and J 5 bases, with 13 bases left between them. Germline values: CDR1 LNHDA, CDR2 SQIVND (reference sequence). This CDR3 region has 14 residues. CDR3 protein: CASSTPMRVDTQYF. CDR3 DNA sequence: TGTGCCAGTAGTACCCCCATGAGGGTAGATACGCAGTATTTT.

The chain employs TRBV2 and TRBJ2-6, with 10 bases lining up with TRBD1. Germline trimming cut 5 bases from V and 2 bases from J; bases unmatched to any gene: 3. This CDR3 comprises 16 residues. Germline V gene data show CDR1 as SNHLY and CDR2 as FYNNEI. The CDR3 DNA is TGTGCCAGCAGTCAGACAGGGGGCGCTGGGGCCAACGTCCTGACTTTC. Its translation is CASSQTGGAGANVLTF.

The sample holds one count of this clone. V usage is TRBV18 and J usage is TRBJ1-1; D not certain. V shed 3 bases and J shed 3 bases, with 14 bases lying between them. The CDR3 loop spans 15 amino acids. Germline CDR1 KGHSH, CDR2 LQKENI. This CDR3 is CASSPPVAMHTEAFF. The DNA of the CDR3 is TGTGCCAGCTCACCCCCCGTAGCGATGCACACTGAAGCTTTCTTT.

Details on this clone: Other nucleotide sequences in the sample specify the same CDR3. The chain carries TRBV30 and TRBJ1-1; 8 nucleotides line up with TRBD1. This CDR3 spans 14 amino acids. Germline trimming cut 7 bases from V and 5 bases from J; bases unmatched to any gene: 12. In germline, CDR1 is GTSNPN, CDR2 SVGIG (reference sequence). CDR3: CASTAGGVRTEAFF. CDR3 nucleotides: TGTGCCTCCACTGCAGGGGGCGTACGGACTGAAGCTTTCTTT.

This chain connects TRBV27 to TRBJ1-5; unclear D gene. This CDR3 region has 14 residues. Trimming stripped 2 bases from V and 5 bases from J, with 10 bases between. Germline V gives CDR1 MNHEY, CDR2 SMNVEV (reference sequence). In nucleotides, the CDR3 is TGTGCCAGCAGTTTAGGAGTCGGGGATCAGCCCCAGCATTTT. It encodes CASSLGVGDQPQHF.

This chain uses TRBV4-1 with TRBJ1-6, with D possibly being TRBD1 (6 bases). Germline values: CDR1 MGHRA, CDR2 YSYEKL. The CDR3 has 14 amino acids. V was shortened by 4 bases and J by 8 bases, with 12 bases between the two germline ends. The CDR3 DNA reads TGCGCCAGCAGCCCTCCTCAGGGGTATTCACCCCTCCACTTT. Protein: CASSPPQGYSPLHF.

The rearrangement links TRBV28 to TRBJ1-6; maybe TRBD1 (6 bases). The CDR3 spans 12 residues. Per the germline V gene, CDR1 is MDHEN and CDR2 is SYDVKM. V lost 11 bases, J lost 7 bases, and 12 bases lay in between. The CDR3 DNA is TGTGCCGTCAGGGGCCCCAATTCACCCCTCCACTTT. This gives the protein CAVRGPNSPLHF.

DNA for the CDR3: TGTGCCAGCAGTGAAGGAGGGCCGACCCTCTACGAGCAGTACTTC. Its translation is CASSEGGPTLYEQYF. This chain links TRBV2 with TRBJ2-7, with a tentative D call TRBD2 (5 bases). The V gene lost 1 base and the J gene lost 3 bases, with 13 bases spanning the gap. Per germline, CDR1 SNHLY and CDR2 FYNNEI. The CDR3 length is 15 residues.

The chain combines TRBV25-1 with TRBJ2-2; D is ambiguous. The germline gives CDR1 MGHDK, CDR2 SYGVNS. V was pared by 3 bases and J by 4 bases, with 9 bases between. This CDR3 has 14 residues. DNA for the CDR3: TGTGCCAGCAGTGAGTACAGTAGCACCGGGGAGCTGTTTTTT. Its translation is CASSEYSSTGELFF.

The rearrangement links TRBV4-1 to TRBJ1-4; D is unresolved. The germline CDR1 and CDR2 sequences are MGHRA and YSYEKL. Trimming pared 1 base from V and 6 bases from J, leaving 12 bases between. CDR3 length: 15 residues. The CDR3 sequence is CASSQVRGTDEKLFF. CDR3 DNA: TGCGCCAGCAGCCAAGTAAGAGGAACGGATGAAAAACTGTTTTTT.

The chain is built from TRBV29-1 and TRBJ1-2, with TRBD1 matching over 8 bases. The germline gives CDR1 SQVTM, CDR2 ANQGSEA. There are 15 residues in the CDR3. With V trimmed by 2 bases and J by 6 bases, 11 bases remained unmatched. CDR3 protein: CSVEIGAGGGDGYTF. The CDR3 region has the DNA TGCAGCGTTGAAATCGGGGCAGGGGGCGGAGATGGCTACACCTTC.

The sample holds a few counts of this clone. The chain recombines TRBV4-2 with TRBJ1-5; TRBD1 matches at 9 bases. Germline CDR1 reads LGHNA; CDR2 reads YNFKEQ. The CDR3 has 18 amino acids. With 0 bases clipped from V and 1 base from J, the junction kept 7 bases outside the gene matches. The CDR3 sequence is CASSQDWGTGRSNQPQHF. The DNA for the CDR3 is TGTGCCAGCAGCCAAGATTGGGGGACAGGGAGAAGCAATCAGCCCCAGCATTTT.

This rearrangement joins TRBV28 to TRBJ2-7; TRBD2 aligns across 9 bases. The ends lost 6 bases at V and 3 bases at J; junction bases unmatched: 6. The CDR3 length is 14 residues. Germline V CDR1 and CDR2: MDHEN, SYDVKM. CDR3 sequence: CASSKAGGFYEQYF. The CDR3 nucleotides read TGTGCCAGCAGCAAAGCGGGAGGATTCTACGAGCAGTACTTC.

V is TRBV12-5 and J is TRBJ2-3; 14 nucleotides line up with TRBD2. V lost 5 bases to trimming and J lost 5 bases; unmatched junction nucleotides: 3. The CDR3 is made up of 15 amino acids. From germline, CDR1 is LGHNT and CDR2 FRNRAP. As DNA, the CDR3 is TGTGCTAGTGGTGATGGACTAGCGGGAGGAGATACGCAGTATTTT. Translating it yields CASGDGLAGGDTQYF. The full variable domain, in which reference TRBV12-5 and TRBJ2-3 provide the parts outside the CDR3, is DARVTQTPRHKVTEMGQEVTMRCQPILGHNTVFWYRQTMMQGLELLAYFRNRAPLDDSGMPKDRFSAEMPDATLATLKIQPSEPRDSAVYFCASGDGLAGGDTQYFGPGTRLTVL.

The rearrangement links TRBV6-5 to TRBJ2-2, with a tentative D call TRBD2 (6 bases). The CDR3 is 15 amino acids. Trimming shortened V by 5 bases and J by 2 bases, and 12 bases separated the two germline ends. Germline loops: CDR1 MNHEY, CDR2 SVGAGI. CDR3 region: CASSHRGSNTGELFF. The CDR3 DNA reads as TGTGCCAGCAGTCACCGGGGGTCTAACACCGGGGAGCTGTTTTTT.

The chain combines TRBV7-3 with TRBJ1-3; D is uncertain. V dropped 5 bases and J dropped 4 bases, with 9 bases sitting between them. This CDR3 has 13 residues. CDR1 SGHTA and CDR2 FQGTGA come from the germline V gene. CDR3: CASSKGAGNTIYF. CDR3 in DNA: TGTGCCAGCAGCAAAGGAGCAGGAAACACCATATATTTT.

About this clone itself: Mismatch with germline at one junction end may stem from a read error. The DNA for the CDR3 is TGTGTCAGCAGCCAAAGAAGCGCCGGATGGCCCAACACCGGGGAGCTGTTTTTT. The encoded protein is CVSSQRSAGWPNTGELFF. This chain uses TRBV3-1 (or the pseudogene TRBV3-2) with TRBJ2-2; no reliable D call. CDR1 is LGHDT, CDR2 YNNKEL, per germline (reference sequence). The CDR3 runs 18 residues.

Of note for this clone: A read error may produce the germline difference seen at one junction end. The rearrangement uses TRBV11-2 and TRBJ1-3; TRBD1 agrees at 11 bases. Germline CDR1 and CDR2: SGHAT and FQNNGV. The CDR3 contains 14 residues. CDR3 DNA: TGTGCCAGCAGCCACGGGACAGGGGGAAGCACCATATATTTT. Protein product: CASSHGTGGSTIYF.

V is TRBV7-9 and J is TRBJ1-1, with 8 bases matching TRBD1. Germline loops: CDR1 SEHNR, CDR2 FQNEAQ (reference sequence). The V and J ends lost 7 bases and 3 bases, in that order; junction bases with no gene match: 7. This CDR3 contains 14 residues. CDR3 loop: CASTQSTGDTEAFF. The CDR3 DNA follows: TGTGCCAGCACCCAATCGACAGGGGACACTGAAGCTTTCTTT.